This TCR beta chain was documented in a study of cytomegalovirus exposure and HLA in healthy donors. Remarks on this clone: Its target is not known.

Primers included in the PCR were 60 Vbeta and 13 Jbeta primers. Data came from immunoSEQ multiplex PCR; TCRdb stores just in-frame clones and leaves some out. The sample lists tens of thousands of clones; approximately 71% were seen once. Study-wide points: Association of 15,000 to 20,000 TCR beta sequences with HLA alleles was found at 0.05 false discovery rate in a later analysis. When analyzed later, a missense DCLRE1C variant was found to be linked to TCR beta V- and J-gene trimming.

The sequence derives from a man aged 35 to 55 in good health and CMV-seronegative. The specimen was PBMCs.

Here the CDR3 DNA reads TGTGCCATCAGTGGGGGGACAGTTCGAGGTGGAAACACCATATATTTT. Amino acids: CAISGGTVRGGNTIYF. The chain employs TRBV10-3 and TRBJ1-3; 7 bases line up with TRBD1. Germline assignment: CDR1 ENHRY and CDR2 SYGVKD. There are 16 residues in the CDR3. The V segment lost 4 bases and the J segment 3 bases; nucleotides outside the gene matches: 9.